The rows below give T cell receptor beta chains drawn from one sample of a study of regulatory T cells in long-lasting Graves disease. TCRdb re-called the multiplex PCR reads through MiXCR, storing one row per CDR3 protein. Of about 450,000 distinct CDR3 sequences in the sample, roughly 17% were seen once. This sample also appeared in a second study, on T cells in Graves' hyperthyroidism and ophthalmopathy.

Sequences were derived from peripheral blood mononuclear cells (PBMCs), sampled at new diagnosis, from a patient treated with antithyroid drugs. Receptors were obtained from a woman aged 25 to 39 with Graves disease. The CDR3 runs from the conserved cysteine through the conserved F or W. A D gene is named only where the DNA matches it firmly. Only part of the rows carry a size: once, few, many, or a class if the clone is expanded.

clone_size,d_call,j_call,v_call,cdr3_aa,cdr3_nt
few,.,TRBJ2-7,TRBV13,CASSLVTSRSYEQYF,TGTGCCAGCAGCTTAGTAACTAGCCGATCCTACGAGCAGTACTTC
.,.,TRBJ2-1,TRBV28,CASSLLERDEQFF,TGTGCCAGCAGTTTATTAGAGCGGGATGAGCAGTTCTTC
.,.,TRBJ1-4,TRBV12-3/TRBV12-4,CASTGFTNEKLFF,TGTGCCAGCACAGGGTTTACTAATGAAAAACTGTTTTTT
few,.,TRBJ2-5,TRBV13,CASSQEAGLGGGTQYF,TGTGCCAGCAGCCAAGAGGCCGGCCTGGGGGGTGGGACCCAGTACTTC
few,.,TRBJ2-3,TRBV29-1,CSVSDHTDTQYF,TGCAGCGTTTCAGACCACACAGATACGCAGTATTTT
many,.,TRBJ1-5,TRBV28,CASSLSRDALQVRNQPQHF,TGTGCCAGCAGTTTATCTAGGGATGCGTTGCAGGTCAGGAATCAGCCCCAGCATTTT
many,.,TRBJ1-3,TRBV3-1,CASSPWQGGSGNTIYF,TGTGCCAGCAGCCCGTGGCAGGGAGGGTCTGGAAACACCATATATTTT
many,TRBD2,TRBJ2-3,TRBV13,CASSSPGLAGADTQYF,TGTGCCAGCAGTTCCCCGGGACTAGCGGGAGCAGATACGCAGTATTTT
many,.,TRBJ1-2,TRBV29-1,CSVSWDVVYGYTF,TGCAGCGTTTCCTGGGACGTGGTCTATGGCTACACCTTC
many,.,TRBJ1-5,TRBV28,CASSQLRGANQPQHF,TGTGCCAGCAGTCAACTACGGGGTGCCAATCAGCCCCAGCATTTT
many,.,TRBJ2-5,TRBV20-1,CSAVDRTTSQETQYF,TGCAGTGCCGTCGACAGGACAACTTCTCAAGAGACCCAGTACTTC
.,.,TRBJ2-3,TRBV6-9,CASSYTFRQARTDTQYF,TGTGCCAGCAGTTATACTTTTAGACAGGCTCGGACAGATACGCAGTATTTT
few,.,TRBJ1-5,TRBV29-1,CSALFPGNQPQHF,TGCAGCGCGTTGTTTCCGGGCAATCAGCCCCAGCATTTT
many,.,TRBJ1-3,TRBV13,CASSSTGDLVGNTIYF,TGTGCCAGCAGCTCCACCGGGGATCTTGTTGGAAACACCATATATTTT
.,.,TRBJ2-3,TRBV5-1,CASAPRTAGDTQYF,TGCGCCAGCGCGCCCCGGACAGCAGGGGATACGCAGTATTTT
many,.,TRBJ2-1,TRBV28,CASSLGGLYNEQFF,TGTGCCAGCAGCTTAGGGGGTCTCTACAATGAGCAGTTCTTC
many,.,TRBJ1-4,TRBV16,CASSHLGTNEKLFF,TGTGCCAGCAGCCACCTGGGGACTAATGAAAAACTGTTTTTT
many,TRBD2,TRBJ2-2,TRBV7-3,CASSSSSGRDTGELFF,TGTGCCAGCAGCTCCTCTAGCGGGAGGGATACCGGGGAGCTGTTTTTT
.,TRBD2,TRBJ2-3,TRBV19,CASTGLASTDTQYF,TGTGCCAGTACCGGACTAGCGAGCACAGATACGCAGTATTTT
many,.,TRBJ2-7,TRBV3-1,CASSQTLELTQYF,TGTGCCAGCAGCCAAACGTTGGAGCTGACTCAGTACTTC
.,.,TRBJ2-7,TRBV6-1,CASLPEFRVSFHEQYF,TGTGCCAGCTTACCTGAATTTCGGGTCTCTTTCCACGAGCAGTACTTC
many,TRBD1,TRBJ2-1,TRBV7-9,CAGKTGTGGEDEQFF,TGTGCCGGTAAAACCGGGACAGGGGGGGAAGATGAGCAGTTCTTC
.,.,TRBJ1-2,TRBV20-1,CSALDSPNYGYTF,TGCAGTGCTTTGGACAGCCCTAACTATGGCTACACCTTC
few,.,TRBJ2-6,TRBV7-2,CASSLALGTELSGANVLTF,TGTGCCAGCAGCTTAGCGCTGGGGACCGAACTATCTGGGGCCAACGTCCTGACTTTC
many,TRBD1,TRBJ1-5,TRBV30,CASSTGAGGEADQPQHF,TGTGCCTCCTCCACTGGAGCAGGGGGCGAGGCCGATCAGCCCCAGCATTTT
many,.,TRBJ2-3,TRBV12-3/TRBV12-4,CASRRATDTQYF,TGTGCCAGCAGAAGGGCAACAGATACGCAGTATTTT
few,.,TRBJ1-2,TRBV5-1,CASSLRVVQGRGYTF,TGCGCCAGCAGCTTGCGAGTTGTACAGGGCCGCGGCTACACCTTC
.,.,TRBJ2-7,TRBV10-3,CAISGKQGYEQYF,TGTGCCATCAGCGGAAAACAGGGCTACGAGCAGTACTTC
.,.,TRBJ2-2,TRBV28,CASELISDTGELFF,TGTGCCAGCGAACTAATCAGCGACACCGGGGAGCTGTTTTTT
.,.,TRBJ2-2,TRBV4-1,CASSRERANTGELFF,TGCGCCAGCAGCCGAGAGAGGGCTAACACCGGGGAGCTGTTTTTT
many,TRBD2,TRBJ2-3,TRBV20-1,CSAIEAGGSTDTQYF,TGCAGTGCAATAGAAGCGGGAGGGAGCACAGATACGCAGTATTTT
many,TRBD1,TRBJ1-1,TRBV5-1,CASSIGTAEAFF,TGCGCCAGCAGCATCGGGACAGCTGAAGCTTTCTTT
many,.,TRBJ2-7,TRBV28,CASGRAGILGEQYF,TGTGCCAGCGGGCGGGCAGGGATATTGGGCGAGCAGTACTTC
.,TRBD1,TRBJ1-2,TRBV6-2/TRBV6-3,CASSSRDSRILYGYTF,TGTGCCAGCAGTTCCCGGGACAGCCGGATACTCTATGGCTACACCTTC
many,.,TRBJ2-7,TRBV30,CAWSGRDILVYEQYF,TGTGCCTGGAGTGGCCGGGACATCCTTGTCTACGAGCAGTACTTC
many,.,TRBJ2-5,TRBV2,CASTTDGETQYF,TGTGCCAGCACCACAGACGGCGAGACCCAGTACTTC
.,.,TRBJ1-3,TRBV7-2,CASKVFSGNTIYF,TGTGCCAGCAAGGTGTTCTCTGGAAACACCATATATTTT
few,.,TRBJ2-7,TRBV7-8,CASRGRGDDEQYF,TGTGCCAGCAGGGGGCGCGGGGACGACGAGCAGTACTTC
.,.,TRBJ1-3,TRBV28,CASSLISTGSGNTIYF,TGTGCCAGCAGTTTAATTTCGACAGGCTCTGGAAACACCATATATTTT
many,TRBD2,TRBJ2-7,TRBV27,CASSQTGGLARRQLNF,TGTGCCAGCAGTCAAACGGGGGGACTAGCGCGCCGGCAGTTGAACTTC
many,TRBD2,TRBJ2-3,TRBV18,CASSGRLAGAPDTQYF,TGTGCCAGCTCAGGCAGACTAGCGGGAGCGCCAGATACGCAGTATTTT